The present T cell receptor beta chain was sequenced within a study of cytomegalovirus exposure and HLA in healthy donors. The PCR contained 60 Vbeta and 13 Jbeta primers. Sequencing used immunoSEQ multiplex PCR; TCRdb keeps in-frame clones, though not all of them. This sample yields tens of thousands of clones, of which 90% are seen a single time; 2% to 3% belongs to the top ten. Source material: PBMCs. The sequence was obtained from a woman aged 18 to 35 in good health and CMV-seronegative.

The CDR3 nucleotides read TGTGCCAGTAGTGTTCAGGGTGCAACTAATGAAAAACTGTTTTTT. Translated, it gives CASSVQGATNEKLFF. J is TRBJ1-4 and V is TRBV19, with D possibly being TRBD1 (5 bases). V was clipped by 5 bases and J by 0 bases, with 10 bases between them. Germline V CDR1 and CDR2: LNHDA, SQIVND (reference sequence). The CDR3 covers 15 residues. The variable domain in full, completed from reference TRBV19 and TRBJ1-4, reads DGGITQSPKYLFRKEGQNVTLSCEQNLNHDAMYWYRQDPGQGLRLIYYSQIVNDFQKGDIAEGYSVSREKKESFPLTVTSAQKNPTAFYLCASSVQGATNEKLFFGSGTQLSVL.